Described below is a single TCR beta chain sequence and its context. The V segment lost 4 bases and the J segment 4 bases; nucleotides outside the gene matches: 12. The CDR3 consists of 17 residues. The V gene's germline CDR1 is SGDLS and CDR2 YYNGEE. The data stem from a study of control samples from healthy donors and cancer patients. Produced via immunoSEQ multiplex PCR; TCRdb's table is partial and in-frame only. The sample includes tens of thousands of clones, about 88% of them seen just once. The rearrangement links TRBV9 to TRBJ2-1; TRBD2 agrees at 9 bases. The sequenced sample consisted of PBMCs. The receptor was isolated from a man between 65 and 85 years old with lung cancer. DNA for the CDR3: TGTGCCAGCAGCTCCTCCCGTCGGCGGGGGGGATACAATGAGCAGTTCTTC. Its protein product is CASSSSRRRGGYNEQFF.